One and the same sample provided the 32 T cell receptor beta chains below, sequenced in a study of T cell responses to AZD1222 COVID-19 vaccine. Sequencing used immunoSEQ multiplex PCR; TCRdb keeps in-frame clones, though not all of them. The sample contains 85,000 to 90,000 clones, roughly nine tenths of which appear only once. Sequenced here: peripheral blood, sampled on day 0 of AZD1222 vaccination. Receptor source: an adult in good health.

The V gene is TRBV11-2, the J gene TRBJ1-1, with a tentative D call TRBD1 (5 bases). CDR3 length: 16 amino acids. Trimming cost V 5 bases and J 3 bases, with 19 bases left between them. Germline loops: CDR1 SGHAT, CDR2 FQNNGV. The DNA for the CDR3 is TGTGCCAGCAGCCCCGCCGATGGGGCGATGTACACTGAAGCTTTCTTT. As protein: CASSPADGAMYTEAFF.

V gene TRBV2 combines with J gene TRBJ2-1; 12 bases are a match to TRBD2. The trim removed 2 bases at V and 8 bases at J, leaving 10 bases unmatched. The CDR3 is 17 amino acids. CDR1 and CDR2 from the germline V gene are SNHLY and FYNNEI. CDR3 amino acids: CASSERYLAGGDYEQFF. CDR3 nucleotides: TGTGCCAGCAGTGAACGGTACCTAGCGGGGGGGGACTATGAGCAGTTCTTC.

CDR3 nucleotides: TGTGCCAGCAGTGTAAGGGGGGGGGACACTCCTGGAAACACCATATATTTT. It is translated as CASSVRGGDTPGNTIYF. The rearrangement joins TRBV6-1 to TRBJ1-3, with D possibly TRBD1 on 6 matching bases. The CDR3 has 17 amino acids. The V gene lost 4 bases and the J gene lost 2 bases, with 18 bases spanning the gap. Germline values: CDR1 MNHNS, CDR2 SASEGT.

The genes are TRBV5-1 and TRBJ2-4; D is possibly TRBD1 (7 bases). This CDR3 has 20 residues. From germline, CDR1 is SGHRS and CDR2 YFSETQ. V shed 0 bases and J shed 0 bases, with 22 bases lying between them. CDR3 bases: TGCGCCAGCAGCTTGGAGCGACAGGGTGGGGGGAAAATAGCCAAAAACATTCAGTACTTC. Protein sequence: CASSLERQGGGKIAKNIQYF.

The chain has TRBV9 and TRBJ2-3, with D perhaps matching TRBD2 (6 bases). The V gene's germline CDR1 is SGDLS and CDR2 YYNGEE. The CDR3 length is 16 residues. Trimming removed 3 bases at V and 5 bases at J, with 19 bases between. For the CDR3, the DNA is TGTGCCAGCAGCGCCGGACCCGGGACTTCCTTAGATACGCAGTATTTT. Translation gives CASSAGPGTSLDTQYF.

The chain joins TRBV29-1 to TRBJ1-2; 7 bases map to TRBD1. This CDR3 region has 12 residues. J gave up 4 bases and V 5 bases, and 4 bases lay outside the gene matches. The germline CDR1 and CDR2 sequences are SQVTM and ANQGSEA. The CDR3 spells CSVRRQGYGYTF. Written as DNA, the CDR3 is TGCAGCGTTCGAAGACAGGGCTATGGCTACACCTTC.

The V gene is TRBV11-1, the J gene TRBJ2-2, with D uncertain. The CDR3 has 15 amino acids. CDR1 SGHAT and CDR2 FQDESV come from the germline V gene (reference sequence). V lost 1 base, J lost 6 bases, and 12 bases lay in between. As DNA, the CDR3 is TGTGCCAGCAGCTTAGTGGCGGTGGGGTCCGGGGAGCTGTTTTTT. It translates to CASSLVAVGSGELFF. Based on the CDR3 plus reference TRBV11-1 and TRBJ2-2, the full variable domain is EAEVAQSPRYKITEKSQAVAFWCDPISGHATLYWYRQILGQGPELLVQFQDESVVDDSQLPKDRFSAERLKGVDSTLKIQPAELGDSAMYLCASSLVAVGSGELFFGEGSRLTVL.

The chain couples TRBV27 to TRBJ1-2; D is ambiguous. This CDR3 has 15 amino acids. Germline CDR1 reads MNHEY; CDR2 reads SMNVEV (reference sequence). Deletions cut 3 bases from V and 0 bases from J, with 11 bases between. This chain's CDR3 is CASSLSRPPNYGYTF. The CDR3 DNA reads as TGTGCCAGCAGTTTGAGCCGCCCGCCTAACTATGGCTACACCTTC.

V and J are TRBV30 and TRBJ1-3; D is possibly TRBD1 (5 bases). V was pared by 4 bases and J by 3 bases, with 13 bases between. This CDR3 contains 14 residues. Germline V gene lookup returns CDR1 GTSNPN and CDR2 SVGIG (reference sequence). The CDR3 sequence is CAWMPTGVGNTIYF. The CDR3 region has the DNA TGTGCCTGGATGCCAACAGGAGTTGGAAACACCATATATTTT. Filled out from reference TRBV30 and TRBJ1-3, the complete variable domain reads SQTIHQWPATLVQPVGSPLSLECTVEGTSNPNLYWYRQAAGRGLQLLFYSVGIGQISSEVPQNLSASRPQDRQFILSSKKLLLSDSGFYLCAWMPTGVGNTIYFGEGSWLTVV.

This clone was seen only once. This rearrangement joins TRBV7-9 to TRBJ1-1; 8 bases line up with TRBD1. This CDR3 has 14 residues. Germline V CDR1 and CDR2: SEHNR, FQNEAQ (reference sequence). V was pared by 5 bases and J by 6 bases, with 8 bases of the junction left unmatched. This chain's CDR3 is CASSRRTGKSEAFF. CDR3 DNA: TGTGCCAGCAGCCGCCGGACAGGGAAGTCTGAAGCTTTCTTT. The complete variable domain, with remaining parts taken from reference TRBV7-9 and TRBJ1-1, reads DTGVSQNPRHKITKRGQNVTFRCDPISEHNRLYWYRQTLGQGPEFLTYFQNEAQLEKSRLLSDRFSAERPKGSFSTLEIQRTEQGDSAMYLCASSRRTGKSEAFFGQGTRLTVV.

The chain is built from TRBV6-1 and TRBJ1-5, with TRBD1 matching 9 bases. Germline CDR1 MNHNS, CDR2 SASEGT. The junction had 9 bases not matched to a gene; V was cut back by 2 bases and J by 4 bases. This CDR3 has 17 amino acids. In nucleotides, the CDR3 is TGTGCCAGCAGTGAATATGGCCCGGGACAGGGAAATCAGCCCCAGCATTTT. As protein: CASSEYGPGQGNQPQHF.

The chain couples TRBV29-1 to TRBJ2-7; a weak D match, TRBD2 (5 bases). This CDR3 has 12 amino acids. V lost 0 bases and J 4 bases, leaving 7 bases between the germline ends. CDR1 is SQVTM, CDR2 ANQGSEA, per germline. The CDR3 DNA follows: TGCAGCGTTGAAGATAGGAGGTACGAGCAGTACTTC. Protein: CSVEDRRYEQYF.

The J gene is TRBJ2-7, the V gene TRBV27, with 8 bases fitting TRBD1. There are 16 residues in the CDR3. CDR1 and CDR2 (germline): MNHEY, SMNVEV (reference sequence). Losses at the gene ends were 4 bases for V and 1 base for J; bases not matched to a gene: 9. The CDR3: CASSSAQDRASYEQYF. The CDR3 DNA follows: TGTGCCAGCAGTTCGGCCCAGGACAGGGCGTCCTACGAGCAGTACTTC.

The DNA for the CDR3 is TGTGCCAGTAGTACCCCCTCGGGGCAGGTGAACTATGGCTACACCTTC. Residues: CASSTPSGQVNYGYTF. The rearrangement joins TRBV19 to TRBJ1-2; D might be TRBD1 (5 bases). This CDR3 is 16 amino acids long. The germline V gene encodes CDR1 LNHDA and CDR2 SQIVND (reference sequence). V was pared by 4 bases and J by 2 bases, with 17 bases between.

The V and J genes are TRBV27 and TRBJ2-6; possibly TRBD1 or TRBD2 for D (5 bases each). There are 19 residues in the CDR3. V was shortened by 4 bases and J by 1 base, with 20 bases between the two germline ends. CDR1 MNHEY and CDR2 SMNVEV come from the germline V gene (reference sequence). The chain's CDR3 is CASSYLTGPLGSGANVLTF. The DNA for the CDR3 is TGTGCCAGCAGTTACTTAACGGGACCGCTGGGTTCTGGGGCCAACGTCCTGACTTTC.

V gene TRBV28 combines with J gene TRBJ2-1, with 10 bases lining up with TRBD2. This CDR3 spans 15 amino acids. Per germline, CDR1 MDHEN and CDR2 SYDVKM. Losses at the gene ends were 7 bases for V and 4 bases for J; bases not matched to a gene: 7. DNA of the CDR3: TGTGCCAGCAATAATCTAGCGGGAGCATACAATGAGCAGTTCTTC. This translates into CASNNLAGAYNEQFF.

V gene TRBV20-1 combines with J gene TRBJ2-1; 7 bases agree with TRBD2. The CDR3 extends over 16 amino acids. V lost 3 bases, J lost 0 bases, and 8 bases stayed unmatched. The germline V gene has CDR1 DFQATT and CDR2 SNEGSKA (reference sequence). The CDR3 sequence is CSASRRDYPSYNEQFF. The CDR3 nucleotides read TGCAGTGCTAGTAGAAGGGACTACCCCTCCTACAATGAGCAGTTCTTC.

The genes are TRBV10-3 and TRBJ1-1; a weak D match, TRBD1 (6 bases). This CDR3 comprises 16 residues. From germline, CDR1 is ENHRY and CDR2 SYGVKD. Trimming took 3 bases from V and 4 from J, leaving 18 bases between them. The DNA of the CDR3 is TGTGCCATCAGTGATAACCCAGGGGACGGTGGCACTGAAGCTTTCTTT. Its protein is CAISDNPGDGGTEAFF.

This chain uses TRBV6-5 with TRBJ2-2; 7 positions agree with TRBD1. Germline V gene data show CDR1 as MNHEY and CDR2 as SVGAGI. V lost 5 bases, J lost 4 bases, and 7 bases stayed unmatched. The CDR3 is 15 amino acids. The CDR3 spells CASSRGGAGTGELFF. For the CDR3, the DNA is TGTGCCAGCAGTCGAGGGGGCGCAGGCACCGGGGAGCTGTTTTTT.

Here the CDR3 DNA reads TGTGCCACCCGAGACACTGAAGCTTTCTTT. Protein sequence: CATRDTEAFF. The chain joins TRBV28 to TRBJ1-1; D unclear. CDR1 and CDR2 from the germline V gene are MDHEN and SYDVKM. Trimming stripped 10 bases from V and 3 bases from J, with 6 bases between. This CDR3 has 10 amino acids.

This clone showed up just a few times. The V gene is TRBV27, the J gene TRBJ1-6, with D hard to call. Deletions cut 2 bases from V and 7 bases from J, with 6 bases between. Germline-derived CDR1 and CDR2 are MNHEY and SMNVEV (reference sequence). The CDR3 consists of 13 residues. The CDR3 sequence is CASSLTRNSPLHF. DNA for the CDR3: TGTGCCAGCAGTTTAACGAGAAATTCACCCCTCCACTTT.

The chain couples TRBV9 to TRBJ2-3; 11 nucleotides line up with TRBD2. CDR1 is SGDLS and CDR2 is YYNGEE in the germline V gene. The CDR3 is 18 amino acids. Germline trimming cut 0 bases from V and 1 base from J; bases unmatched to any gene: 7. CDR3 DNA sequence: TGTGCCAGCAGCGTAGGTACTAGCGGGAGAGTAGGCACAGATACGCAGTATTTT. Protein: CASSVGTSGRVGTDTQYF.

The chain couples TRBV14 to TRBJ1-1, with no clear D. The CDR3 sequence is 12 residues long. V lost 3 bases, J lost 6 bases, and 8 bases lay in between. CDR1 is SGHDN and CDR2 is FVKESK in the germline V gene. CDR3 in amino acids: CASSQGWAEAFF. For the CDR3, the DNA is TGTGCCAGCAGCCAGGGGTGGGCTGAAGCTTTCTTT.

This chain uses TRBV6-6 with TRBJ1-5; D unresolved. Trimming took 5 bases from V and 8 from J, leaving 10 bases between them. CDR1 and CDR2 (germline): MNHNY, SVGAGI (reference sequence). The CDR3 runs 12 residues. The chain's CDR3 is CASSKPREPQHF. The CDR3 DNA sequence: TGTGCCAGCAGTAAACCGCGGGAGCCCCAGCATTTT.

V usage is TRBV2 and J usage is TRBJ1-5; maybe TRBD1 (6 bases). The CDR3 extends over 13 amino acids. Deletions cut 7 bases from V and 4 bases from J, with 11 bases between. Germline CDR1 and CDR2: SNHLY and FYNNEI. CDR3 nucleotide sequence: TGTGCCAGCAAAGAGGGGGTGAATCAGCCCCAGCATTTT. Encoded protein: CASKEGVNQPQHF.

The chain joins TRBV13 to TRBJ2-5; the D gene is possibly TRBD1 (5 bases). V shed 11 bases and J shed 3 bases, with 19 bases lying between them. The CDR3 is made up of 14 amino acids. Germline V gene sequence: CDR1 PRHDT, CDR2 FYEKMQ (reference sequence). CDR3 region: CAGPPTRQKETQYF. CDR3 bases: TGTGCCGGCCCACCCACTCGACAGAAAGAGACCCAGTACTTC.

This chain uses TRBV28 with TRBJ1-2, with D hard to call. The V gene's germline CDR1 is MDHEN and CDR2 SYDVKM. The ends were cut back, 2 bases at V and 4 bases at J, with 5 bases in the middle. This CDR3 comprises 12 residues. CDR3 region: CASSLSLYGYTF. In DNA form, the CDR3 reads TGTGCCAGCAGTTTAAGTCTCTATGGCTACACCTTC.

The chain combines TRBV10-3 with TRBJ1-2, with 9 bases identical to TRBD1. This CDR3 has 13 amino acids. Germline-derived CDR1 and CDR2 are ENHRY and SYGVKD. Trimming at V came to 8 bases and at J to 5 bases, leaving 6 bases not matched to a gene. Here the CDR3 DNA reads TGTGCCATCGGAACAGGGGGCGGATATGGCTACACCTTC. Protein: CAIGTGGGYGYTF.

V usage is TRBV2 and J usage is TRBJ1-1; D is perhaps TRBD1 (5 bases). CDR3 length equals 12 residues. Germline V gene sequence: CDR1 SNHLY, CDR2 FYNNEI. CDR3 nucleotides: TGTGCTGGGGGGAGCGGTTTTACTGAAGCTTTCTTT. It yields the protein CAGGSGFTEAFF.

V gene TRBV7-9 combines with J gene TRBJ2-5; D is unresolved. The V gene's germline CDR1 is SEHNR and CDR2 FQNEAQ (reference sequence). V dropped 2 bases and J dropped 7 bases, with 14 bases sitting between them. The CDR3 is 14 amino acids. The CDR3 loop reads CASSLRRESGTQYF. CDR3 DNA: TGTGCCAGCAGCTTAAGAAGGGAAAGTGGGACCCAGTACTTC.

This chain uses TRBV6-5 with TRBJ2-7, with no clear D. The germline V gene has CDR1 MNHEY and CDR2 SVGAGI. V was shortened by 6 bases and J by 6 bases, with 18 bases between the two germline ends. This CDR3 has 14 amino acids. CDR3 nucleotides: TGTGCCAGCAGGGAGACCGGACGGGCCTTCGAGCAGTACTTC. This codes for CASRETGRAFEQYF.

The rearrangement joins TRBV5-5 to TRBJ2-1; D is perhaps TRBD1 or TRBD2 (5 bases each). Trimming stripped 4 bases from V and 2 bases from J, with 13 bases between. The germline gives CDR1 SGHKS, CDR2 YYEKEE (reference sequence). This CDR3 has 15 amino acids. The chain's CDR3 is CASSGEGWPYNEQFF. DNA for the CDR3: TGTGCCAGCAGCGGAGAGGGGTGGCCCTACAATGAGCAGTTCTTC.